What follows are 21 T cell receptor beta chains derived from one specimen sequenced in a study of T cell responses to AZD1222 COVID-19 vaccine. Here immunoSEQ multiplex PCR was the method, and the copy in TCRdb shows in-frame clones only, minus some. Here the sample spans approximately 140,000 clones, about 92% being singletons. The specimen comprised peripheral blood, sampled on day 0 of AZD1222 vaccination. All receptors derive from an adult in good health.

The chain has TRBV6-5 and TRBJ2-7; 7 positions agree with TRBD1. V gave up 7 bases and J gave up 1 base; unmatched junction bases: 4. Germline values: CDR1 MNHEY, CDR2 SVGAGI. The CDR3 totals 13 residues. CDR3 DNA sequence: TGTGCCAGCATGAGGGGGCCTTCCTACGAGCAGTACTTC. Its protein is CASMRGPSYEQYF.

This chain links TRBV30 with TRBJ1-2; a possible D gene is TRBD1 (6 bases). Germline CDR1 and CDR2: GTSNPN and SVGIG (reference sequence). V was clipped by 3 bases and J by 8 bases, with 16 bases between them. This CDR3 spans 13 amino acids. The CDR3 DNA reads TGTGCCTGGAGCATAACAGGGAGCGAGGGCTACACCTTC. Protein sequence: CAWSITGSEGYTF.

CDR3 region: CASSSGTGSYNEQFF. The CDR3 DNA reads as TGTGCCAGCAGTTCCGGGACAGGGAGCTACAATGAGCAGTTCTTC. J is TRBJ2-1 and V is TRBV7-6; TRBD1 matches at 9 bases. J lost 3 bases, V lost 6 bases, and 6 bases had no gene match. This CDR3 spans 15 amino acids. The germline gives CDR1 SGHVS, CDR2 FNYEAQ.

This chain links TRBV19 with TRBJ1-1; 11 nucleotides match TRBD1. Germline CDR1 and CDR2: LNHDA and SQIVND (reference sequence). The length of the CDR3 is 15 residues. V was pared by 5 bases and J by 7 bases, with 9 bases of the junction left unmatched. The CDR3 DNA reads TGTGCCAGTAGTTCCGGACAGGGGGCGCAAGGTGAAGCTTTCTTT. Its translation: CASSSGQGAQGEAFF.

V is TRBV10-2 and J is TRBJ1-1; D might be TRBD1 (5 bases). CDR3 length: 15 residues. CDR1 and CDR2 from the germline V gene are WSHSY and SAAADI. The ends were cut back, 8 bases at V and 1 base at J, with 17 bases in the middle. The CDR3 loop reads CASLKVRGANTEAFF. The CDR3 DNA sequence: TGCGCCAGCCTTAAGGTTAGGGGAGCGAACACTGAAGCTTTCTTT.

The V call is TRBV30, the J call TRBJ1-1; TRBD1 is a possible D gene (5 bases). Per germline, CDR1 GTSNPN and CDR2 SVGIG (reference sequence). Trimming pared 1 base from V and 1 base from J, leaving 13 bases between. This CDR3 region has 15 residues. The CDR3 DNA is TGTGCCTGGAGTGCTTGGGACCCCCGGAACACTGAAGCTTTCTTT. The encoded protein is CAWSAWDPRNTEAFF.

This rearrangement joins TRBV11-3 to TRBJ2-2; D gene uncertain. The CDR3 totals 11 residues. The germline V gene has CDR1 SGHNT and CDR2 YENEEA. The V end was cut by 4 bases, the J end by 10 bases, with 7 bases between. The CDR3, as DNA: TGTGCCAGCAGCTCTCTTTCGGAGCTGTTTTTT. It translates to CASSSLSELFF.

The chain couples TRBV3-1 (or the pseudogene TRBV3-2) to TRBJ2-1; 12 bases are a match to TRBD2. J was trimmed by 6 bases and V by 4 bases; bases with no gene match: 7. Germline V gene data show CDR1 as LGHDT and CDR2 as YNNKEL (reference sequence). This CDR3 region has 16 residues. The CDR3 DNA follows: TGTGCCAGCAGCCCCCGACTAGCGGGAGCTTTCAATGAGCAGTTCTTC. It specifies CASSPRLAGAFNEQFF.

This chain links TRBV5-4 with TRBJ2-1, with D uncertain. The CDR3 spans 15 residues. Looked up from germline, CDR1 is SGHNT and CDR2 is YYREEE (reference sequence). V lost 2 bases and J lost 0, with 9 bases in between. In DNA form, the CDR3 reads TGTGCCAGCAGCTTAGACATAAGCTCCTACAATGAGCAGTTCTTC. It encodes CASSLDISSYNEQFF. Together with reference TRBV5-4 and TRBJ2-1, the CDR3 gives the full variable domain: ETGVTQSPTHLIKTRGQQVTLRCSSQSGHNTVSWYQQALGQGPQFIFQYYREEENGRGNFPPRFSGLQFPNYSSELNVNALELDDSALYLCASSLDISSYNEQFFGPGTRLTVL.

The chain has TRBV9 and TRBJ2-2; TRBD1 agrees at 9 bases. CDR3 size: 16 residues. V lost 0 bases, J lost 4 bases, and 4 bases stayed unmatched. Germline-derived CDR1 and CDR2 are SGDLS and YYNGEE. The DNA for the CDR3 is TGTGCCAGCAGCGTAGTACAGGGACAGGGCACCGGGGAGCTGTTTTTT. Translation gives CASSVVQGQGTGELFF.

The V gene is TRBV6-5, the J gene TRBJ2-1, with D uncertain. Germline V gene sequence: CDR1 MNHEY, CDR2 SVGAGI. V was cut by 1 base and J by 6 bases, with 13 bases left in between. The CDR3 covers 15 residues. The CDR3 nucleotides read TGTGCCAGCAGTTACTTCAACAGTGTTCCCAATGAGCAGTTCTTC. Translated: CASSYFNSVPNEQFF.

The gene calls are TRBV19 and TRBJ1-6; no definite D call. V was cut by 0 bases and J by 6 bases, with 6 bases left in between. Germline values: CDR1 LNHDA, CDR2 SQIVND (reference sequence). The CDR3 is 14 amino acids. CDR3 region: CASSIDHSNSPLHF. CDR3 DNA: TGTGCCAGTAGTATAGATCACAGTAATTCACCCCTCCACTTT.

In its sample, this clone was seen once. The chain links TRBV9 to TRBJ2-1; possibly TRBD2 for D (5 bases). V was cut by 1 base and J by 2 bases, with 10 bases left in between. The germline gives CDR1 SGDLS, CDR2 YYNGEE. The CDR3 spans 15 residues. In nucleotides, the CDR3 is TGTGCCAGCAGCGTATGGGCGGGCACCTACAATGAGCAGTTCTTC. The encoded protein is CASSVWAGTYNEQFF.

The chain is built from TRBV11-2 and TRBJ1-3; no clear D. The CDR3 covers 14 residues. V gave up 5 bases and J gave up 4 bases, with 12 bases separating them. CDR1 is SGHAT and CDR2 is FQNNGV in the germline V gene. The CDR3: CASSPLASGNTIYF. The CDR3 DNA follows: TGTGCCAGCAGCCCACTGGCTTCGGGAAACACCATATATTTT.

The rearrangement links TRBV11-2 to TRBJ1-4; D uncertain. This CDR3 is built from 13 residues. V was clipped by 0 bases and J by 6 bases, with 5 bases between them. CDR1 SGHAT and CDR2 FQNNGV come from the germline V gene. The CDR3 here is CASSLDEDEKLFF. CDR3 DNA sequence: TGTGCCAGCAGCTTAGATGAGGATGAAAAACTGTTTTTT.

The V and J genes are TRBV6-6 and TRBJ2-5, with 7 positions matching TRBD2. Per the germline V gene, CDR1 is MNHNY and CDR2 is SVGAGI (reference sequence). Trimming removed 7 bases from V and 4 bases from J; junction bases left unmatched: 3. The CDR3 contains 12 residues. CDR3 sequence: CASTLAGETQYF. For the CDR3, the DNA is TGTGCCAGCACCTTAGCGGGAGAGACCCAGTACTTC.

This clone was counted a few times. V gene TRBV12-3 or TRBV12-4 combines with J gene TRBJ1-1; D unclear. Trimming removed 7 bases from V and 1 base from J, with 10 bases in between. The CDR3 is 13 amino acids. The CDR3 DNA reads as TGTGCCAGCACCGCGGACCCGAACACTGAAGCTTTCTTT. It codes for CASTADPNTEAFF.

This rearrangement joins TRBV27 to TRBJ2-2; D may be TRBD1 (7 bases). V lost 10 bases, J lost 2 bases, and 20 bases lay in between. The CDR3 is 16 amino acids. Germline V gives CDR1 MNHEY, CDR2 SMNVEV (reference sequence). The CDR3 coding sequence is TGTGCCACAACAGGAGGGGGCGGATTAAACACCGGGGAGCTGTTTTTT. Protein product: CATTGGGGLNTGELFF.

V is TRBV19 and J is TRBJ2-7; D unresolved. CDR1 and CDR2 (germline): LNHDA, SQIVND (reference sequence). The CDR3 is 14 amino acids. V lost 7 bases and J lost 1, with 14 bases in between. The CDR3 nucleotides are TGTGCCAGTACCCAAAGGTCTGGGTCCTACGAGCAGTACTTC. It yields the protein CASTQRSGSYEQYF.

J is TRBJ2-7 and V is TRBV25-1, with 9 bases aligning to TRBD1. Unmatched junction bases numbered 5, after V lost 6 bases and J lost 2 bases. CDR3 size: 14 residues. Germline values: CDR1 MGHDK, CDR2 SYGVNS. CDR3: CASRRDRAPYEQYF. The CDR3 DNA follows: TGTGCCAGCAGGCGGGACAGGGCCCCCTACGAGCAGTACTTC.

J is TRBJ2-7 and V is TRBV4-3; weak D call: TRBD1 (6 bases). Germline-derived CDR1 and CDR2 are LGHNA and YSLEER. The CDR3 consists of 15 residues. V shed 0 bases and J shed 2 bases, with 11 bases lying between them. This chain's CDR3 is CASSQDRTVPYEQYF. The CDR3 bases are TGCGCCAGCAGCCAAGACCGGACAGTCCCCTACGAGCAGTACTTC.